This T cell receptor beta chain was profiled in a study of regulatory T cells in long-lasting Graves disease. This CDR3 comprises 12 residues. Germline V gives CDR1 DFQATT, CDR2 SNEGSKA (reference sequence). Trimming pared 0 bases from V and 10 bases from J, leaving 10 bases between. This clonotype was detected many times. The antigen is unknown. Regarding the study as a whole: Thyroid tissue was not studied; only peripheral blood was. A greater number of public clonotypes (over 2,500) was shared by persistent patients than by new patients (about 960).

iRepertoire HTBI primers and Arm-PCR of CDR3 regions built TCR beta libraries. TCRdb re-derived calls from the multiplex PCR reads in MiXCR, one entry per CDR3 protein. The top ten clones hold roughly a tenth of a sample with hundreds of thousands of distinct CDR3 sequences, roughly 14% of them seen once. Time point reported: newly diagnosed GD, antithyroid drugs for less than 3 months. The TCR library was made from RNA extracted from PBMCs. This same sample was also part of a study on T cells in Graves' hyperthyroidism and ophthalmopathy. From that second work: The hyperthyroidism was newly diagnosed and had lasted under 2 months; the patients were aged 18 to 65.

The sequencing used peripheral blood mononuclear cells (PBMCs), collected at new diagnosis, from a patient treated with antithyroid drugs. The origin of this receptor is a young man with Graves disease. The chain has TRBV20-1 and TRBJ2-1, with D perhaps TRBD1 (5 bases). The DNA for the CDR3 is TGCAGTGCTAGAGATCTGGGGCGGGAGCAGTTCTTC. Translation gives CSARDLGREQFF.